A single sample is the source of the 26 T cell receptor beta chains below, sequenced in a study of PD-1 blockade in classical Hodgkin lymphoma. Time point indicated: cycle 4 day 1 (C4D1), after less than seven weeks of nivolumab. Every single patient, without exception, relapsed after autologous stem cell transplantation, and brentuximab vedotin exposure varied. The table came from immunoSEQ multiplex PCR; TCRdb's copy has only in-frame clones and leaves some out. The sample has about 39,000 clones, 77% seen once. Sequences were derived from peripheral blood mononuclear cells (PBMCs), sampled before the fourth cycle of nivolumab. All receptors come from a human donor with classical Hodgkin lymphoma.

The table lists this clone with a count of one. The chain uses TRBV28 and TRBJ1-2, with no clear D. The CDR3 has 14 amino acids. The germline CDR1 and CDR2 sequences are MDHEN and SYDVKM. The V end lost 10 bases, the J end lost 0 bases, and 15 bases lay between the germline ends. This CDR3 reads CAISPQRTNYGYTF. In DNA, the CDR3 is TGTGCCATCTCTCCACAGCGTACTAACTATGGCTACACCTTC.

The CDR3: CAWTRDRGRFGYTF. For the CDR3, the DNA is TGTGCCTGGACAAGGGACAGGGGGCGGTTCGGCTACACCTTC. The chain combines TRBV30 with TRBJ1-2; 12 bases fit TRBD1. V lost 4 bases, J lost 8 bases, and 8 bases stayed unmatched. Germline V gene lookup returns CDR1 GTSNPN and CDR2 SVGIG (reference sequence). This CDR3 contains 14 residues.

J is TRBJ2-3 and V is TRBV7-3; D uncertain. Deletions cut 4 bases from V and 2 bases from J, with 10 bases between. The CDR3 is 14 residues long. From germline, CDR1 is SGHTA and CDR2 FQGTGA. CDR3 sequence reads: CASSSSGPTDTQYF. CDR3 nucleotides: TGTGCCAGCAGCTCCTCCGGCCCCACAGATACGCAGTATTTT.

This rearrangement joins TRBV9 to TRBJ2-3; perhaps TRBD2 as D (6 bases). Germline CDR1 SGDLS, CDR2 YYNGEE. V gave up 4 bases and J gave up 4 bases, with 7 bases separating them. The CDR3 has 12 amino acids. Here the CDR3 reads CASSWGADTQYF. Here the CDR3 DNA reads TGTGCCAGCAGCTGGGGGGCAGATACGCAGTATTTT. Based on the CDR3 plus reference TRBV9 and TRBJ2-3, the full variable domain is DSGVTQTPKHLITATGQRVTLRCSPRSGDLSVYWYQQSLDQGLQFLIQYYNGEERAKGNILERFSAQQFPDLHSELNLSSLELGDSALYFCASSWGADTQYFGPGTRLTVL.

The chain links TRBV4-3 to TRBJ2-2, with TRBD2 matching 9 bases. Per the germline V gene, CDR1 is LGHNA and CDR2 is YSLEER. Losses at the gene ends were 0 bases for V and 2 bases for J; bases not matched to a gene: 10. The CDR3 is 19 residues long. In nucleotides, the CDR3 is TGCGCCAGCAGCCAAGATCAGGCTAGCGGGGCCCCCAACACCGGGGAGCTGTTTTTT. Residues: CASSQDQASGAPNTGELFF.

The V gene is TRBV18, the J gene TRBJ1-6; weak D call: TRBD1 (5 bases). The V gene's germline CDR1 is KGHSH and CDR2 LQKENI. There are 20 residues in the CDR3. V was pared by 2 bases and J by 8 bases, with 28 bases between. This CDR3 reads CASSPVLTLTGERGDSPLHF. The CDR3 bases are TGTGCCAGCTCACCAGTCCTTACGCTTACGGGGGAACGGGGAGATTCACCCCTCCACTTT. The full variable domain, completed using reference TRBV18 and TRBJ1-6, is NAGVMQNPRHLVRRRGQEARLRCSPMKGHSHVYWYRQLPEEGLKFMVYLQKENIIDESGMPKERFSAEFPKEGPSILRIQQVVRGDSAAYFCASSPVLTLTGERGDSPLHFGNGTRLTVT.

This chain connects TRBV19 to TRBJ1-3, with D tentatively TRBD1 (5 bases). Germline-derived CDR1 and CDR2 are LNHDA and SQIVND (reference sequence). V lost 5 bases, J lost 0 bases, and 17 bases lay in between. The CDR3 is made up of 17 amino acids. CDR3 residues: CASSPEGVQSSGNTIYF. In DNA form, the CDR3 reads TGTGCCAGTAGTCCAGAAGGGGTCCAAAGCTCTGGAAACACCATATATTTT.

This clone was counted a few times. The chain is built from TRBV10-3 and TRBJ2-5; unclear D gene. In germline, CDR1 is ENHRY, CDR2 SYGVKD. Trimming removed 6 bases from V and 2 bases from J, with 19 bases in between. The length of the CDR3 is 16 residues. The CDR3 sequence is CAIRNGPRDPQETQYF. The CDR3 coding sequence is TGTGCCATCAGGAACGGGCCCAGAGACCCACAAGAGACCCAGTACTTC.

This chain uses TRBV20-1 with TRBJ2-1; 8 positions agree with TRBD2. Germline V gene data show CDR1 as DFQATT and CDR2 as SNEGSKA (reference sequence). The CDR3 runs 10 residues. V gave up 0 bases and J gave up 15 bases; unmatched junction bases: 1. CDR3 bases: TGCAGTGCTAGAGAGGCGGGGGGGTTCTTC. The encoded protein is CSAREAGGFF.

A word on this clone: A junction boundary mismatches the germline segment, possibly from a read error. The chain uses TRBV7-7 and TRBJ2-7; 9 bases are shared with TRBD1. CDR1 is SSHAT, CDR2 FNYEAQ, per germline (reference sequence). The CDR3 has 14 residues. Here the CDR3 reads CASSSGTGNNEQYF. CDR3 nucleotide sequence: TGTGCTAGCAGCTCCGGGACAGGGAATAACGAGCAGTACTTC.

This rearrangement joins TRBV7-6 to TRBJ2-5, with 7 bases fitting TRBD1. This CDR3 comprises 16 residues. Germline V lookup: CDR1 SGHVS, CDR2 FNYEAQ. J lost 3 bases, V lost 6 bases, and 13 bases had no gene match. CDR3 region: CASRSQPGTVKETQYF. The CDR3 coding sequence is TGTGCCAGCAGGTCTCAGCCCGGGACAGTTAAAGAGACCCAGTACTTC.

This clone showed up just once. The rearrangement joins TRBV27 to TRBJ1-2; 8 bases map to TRBD1. CDR1 is MNHEY and CDR2 is SMNVEV in the germline V gene (reference sequence). The CDR3 consists of 15 residues. V was clipped by 4 bases and J by 4 bases; unmatched bases: 8. The CDR3 region has the DNA TGTGCCAGCAGTTATCGGACAGGGTTGGCCTATGGCTACACCTTC. Translation gives CASSYRTGLAYGYTF.

This chain links TRBV7-9 with TRBJ2-5; possible D gene TRBD2, 5 bases. Germline-derived CDR1 and CDR2 are SEHNR and FQNEAQ (reference sequence). The CDR3 has 17 amino acids. V dropped 1 base and J dropped 0 bases, with 15 bases sitting between them. The CDR3 DNA is TGTGCCAGCAGCTTAGTCGGACCGTGGAGGTACCAAGAGACCCAGTACTTC. Encoded protein: CASSLVGPWRYQETQYF.

The rearrangement uses TRBV10-2 and TRBJ1-4; 8 nucleotides align to TRBD1. Germline V gives CDR1 WSHSY, CDR2 SAAADI. J gave up 6 bases and V 6 bases, and 6 bases lay outside the gene matches. CDR3 length: 14 amino acids. CDR3 nucleotides: TGCGCCAGCAGGGGGACAGGAGTACATGAAAAACTGTTTTTT. It yields the protein CASRGTGVHEKLFF.

This chain joins TRBV11-3 and TRBJ2-7; 7 bases fit TRBD1. Trimming cost V 2 bases and J 3 bases; bases outside gene matches: 4. This CDR3 contains 14 residues. Germline assignment: CDR1 SGHNT and CDR2 YENEEA. The DNA for the CDR3 is TGTGCCAGCAGCTTAAGACAGGGCCTCTACGAGCAGTACTTC. It translates to CASSLRQGLYEQYF. Supplemented by reference TRBV11-3 and TRBJ2-7, the full variable domain reads EAGVVQSPRYKIIEKKQPVAFWCNPISGHNTLYWYLQNLGQGPELLIRYENEEAVDDSQLPKDRFSAERLKGVDSTLKIQPAELGDSAVYLCASSLRQGLYEQYFGPGTRLTVT.

The chain joins TRBV10-3 to TRBJ1-2; D is undetermined. Germline loops: CDR1 ENHRY, CDR2 SYGVKD. Trimming removed 4 bases from V and 6 bases from J, with 12 bases in between. This CDR3 spans 13 amino acids. DNA of the CDR3: TGTGCCATCAGTGTAGATCGAAGTGATGGCTACACCTTC. Translation: CAISVDRSDGYTF.

The genes are TRBV5-6 and TRBJ1-1, with 7 bases matching TRBD1. V lost 4 bases to trimming and J lost 0 bases; unmatched junction nucleotides: 9. The CDR3 totals 16 residues. Germline V gene lookup returns CDR1 SGHDT and CDR2 YYEEEE. CDR3 protein: CASSAQDRRMNTEAFF. The CDR3, as DNA: TGTGCCAGCAGCGCTCAGGACAGGCGTATGAACACTGAAGCTTTCTTT.

This clone is labeled as medium-sized. This chain links TRBV5-1 with TRBJ2-7, with TRBD1 identical over 7 bases. The CDR3 has 13 residues. The germline V gene encodes CDR1 SGHRS and CDR2 YFSETQ. V lost 5 bases, J lost 5 bases, and 7 bases stayed unmatched. The CDR3 reads CASSYRQGDEQYF. CDR3 nucleotides: TGCGCCAGCAGTTATCGACAGGGCGACGAGCAGTACTTC.

The rearrangement joins TRBV9 to TRBJ2-7, with 8 positions matching TRBD1. V was pared by 3 bases and J by 1 base, with 6 bases of the junction left unmatched. Germline V gene data show CDR1 as SGDLS and CDR2 as YYNGEE. This CDR3 comprises 15 residues. The DNA for the CDR3 is TGTGCCAGCAGCGCCACCGGGACAGGATCCTACGAGCAGTACTTC. It is translated as CASSATGTGSYEQYF. The variable domain in full, completed from reference TRBV9 and TRBJ2-7, reads DSGVTQTPKHLITATGQRVTLRCSPRSGDLSVYWYQQSLDQGLQFLIQYYNGEERAKGNILERFSAQQFPDLHSELNLSSLELGDSALYFCASSATGTGSYEQYFGPGTRLTVT.

The chain employs TRBV5-1 and TRBJ2-7, with D unclear. This CDR3 has 14 residues. Germline CDR1 reads SGHRS; CDR2 reads YFSETQ. V lost 0 bases, J lost 3 bases, and 10 bases lay in between. In DNA form, the CDR3 reads TGCGCCAGCAGCTTGGACAGTTTAGACTACGAGCAGTACTTC. Protein: CASSLDSLDYEQYF.

This clone turned up a few times. The chain is built from TRBV10-3 and TRBJ1-2; D may be TRBD1 (6 bases). V gave up 5 bases and J gave up 4 bases, with 14 bases separating them. Germline CDR1 and CDR2: ENHRY and SYGVKD. The CDR3 runs to 14 residues. In nucleotides, the CDR3 is TGTGCCATCAGTTCGGCAGGGGTGGGCTATGGCTACACCTTC. As protein: CAISSAGVGYGYTF.

The J gene is TRBJ1-5, the V gene TRBV5-4, with D possibly TRBD1 on 6 matching bases. Germline V lookup: CDR1 SGHNT, CDR2 YYREEE (reference sequence). The CDR3 totals 16 residues. V was clipped by 4 bases and J by 1 base, with 15 bases between them. The CDR3 region has the DNA TGTGCCAGCAGCAGGGGGGGGGACGGGAGCAATCAGCCCCAGCATTTT. Its protein product is CASSRGGDGSNQPQHF. Full variable domain (missing parts from reference TRBV5-4 and TRBJ1-5): ETGVTQSPTHLIKTRGQQVTLRCSSQSGHNTVSWYQQALGQGPQFIFQYYREEENGRGNFPPRFSGLQFPNYSSELNVNALELDDSALYLCASSRGGDGSNQPQHFGDGTRLSIL.

Concerning this clone itself: The junction does not match germline at one end; this may be a read error. This sequence joins TRBV7-2 and TRBJ1-5; perhaps TRBD1 as D (6 bases). The germline V gene encodes CDR1 SGHTA and CDR2 FQGNSA. The CDR3 loop spans 11 amino acids. DNA of the CDR3: TGTGCCAGCAGCCAGGGACACGCGCCATTTTTT. Protein product: CASSQGHAPFF.

The rearrangement links TRBV29-1 to TRBJ2-4; 7 bases agree with TRBD1. The V gene end was trimmed by 6 bases and the J gene end by 1 base; junction bases not matched to a gene: 6. Germline V lookup: CDR1 SQVTM, CDR2 ANQGSEA. The CDR3 loop spans 14 amino acids. CDR3 loop: CSVATGVAKNIQYF. CDR3 sequence (DNA): TGCAGCGTAGCTACAGGGGTTGCCAAAAACATTCAGTACTTC. Together with reference TRBV29-1 and TRBJ2-4, the CDR3 gives the full variable domain: SAVISQKPSRDICQRGTSLTIQCQVDSQVTMMFWYRQQPGQSLTLIATANQGSEATYESGFVIDKFPISRPNLTFSTLTVSNMSPEDSSIYLCSVATGVAKNIQYFGAGTRLSVL.

The rearrangement joins TRBV7-2 to TRBJ1-2; D unclear. V lost 0 bases to trimming and J lost 5 bases, with 10 bases between them. Germline-derived CDR1 and CDR2 are SGHTA and FQGNSA. CDR3 length: 14 amino acids. CDR3 amino acids: CASSLASRSYGYTF. CDR3 DNA sequence: TGTGCCAGCAGCTTAGCGAGCAGGAGTTATGGCTACACCTTC. The full variable domain, its missing parts supplied by reference TRBV7-2 and TRBJ1-2, is GAGVSQSPSNKVTEKGKDVELRCDPISGHTALYWYRQSLGQGLEFLIYFQGNSAPDKSGLPSDRFSAERTGGSVSTLTIQRTQQEDSAVYLCASSLASRSYGYTFGSGTRLTVV.

The rearrangement joins TRBV13 to TRBJ2-1; tentatively, D is TRBD1 (6 bases). This CDR3 region has 16 residues. Germline-derived CDR1 and CDR2 are PRHDT and FYEKMQ (reference sequence). The germline V and J ends were trimmed by 5 bases and 2 bases, with 16 bases remaining between them. CDR3 coding DNA: TGTGCCAGCAGCACACCCGGACAGCGAACCTACAATGAGCAGTTCTTC. This codes for CASSTPGQRTYNEQFF.